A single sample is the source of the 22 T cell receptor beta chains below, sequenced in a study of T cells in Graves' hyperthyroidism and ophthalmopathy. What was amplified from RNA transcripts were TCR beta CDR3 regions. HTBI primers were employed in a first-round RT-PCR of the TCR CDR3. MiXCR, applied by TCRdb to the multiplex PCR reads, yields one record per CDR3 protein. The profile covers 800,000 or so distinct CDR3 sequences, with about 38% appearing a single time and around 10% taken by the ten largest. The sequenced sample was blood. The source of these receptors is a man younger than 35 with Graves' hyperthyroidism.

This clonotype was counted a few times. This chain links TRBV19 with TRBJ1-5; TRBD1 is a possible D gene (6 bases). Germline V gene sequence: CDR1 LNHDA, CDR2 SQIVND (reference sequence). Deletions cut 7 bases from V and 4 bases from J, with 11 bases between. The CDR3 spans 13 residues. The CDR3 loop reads CASKLTGNQPQHF. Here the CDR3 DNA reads TGTGCCAGTAAACTTACAGGGAATCAGCCCCAGCATTTT.

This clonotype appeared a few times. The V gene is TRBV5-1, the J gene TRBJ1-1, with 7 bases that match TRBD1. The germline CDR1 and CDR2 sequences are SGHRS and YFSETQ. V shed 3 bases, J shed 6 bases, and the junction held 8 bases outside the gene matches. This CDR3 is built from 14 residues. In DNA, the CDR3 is TGCGCCAGCAGCTCGGACAGGCCGAAGGCTGAAGCTTTCTTT. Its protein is CASSSDRPKAEAFF. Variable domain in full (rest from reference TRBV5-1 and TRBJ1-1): KAGVTQTPRYLIKTRGQQVTLSCSPISGHRSVSWYQQTPGQGLQFLFEYFSETQRNKGNFPGRFSGRQFSNSRSEMNVSTLELGDSALYLCASSSDRPKAEAFFGQGTRLTVV.

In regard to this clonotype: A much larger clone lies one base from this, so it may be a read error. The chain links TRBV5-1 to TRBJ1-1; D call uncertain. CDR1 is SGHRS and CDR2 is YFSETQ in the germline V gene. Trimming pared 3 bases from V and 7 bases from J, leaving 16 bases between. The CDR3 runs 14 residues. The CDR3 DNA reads TGCGCCAGCAGCTCGGAGCAGCGGAATGGTGAAGCTTTCTTT. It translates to CASSSEQRNGEAFF.

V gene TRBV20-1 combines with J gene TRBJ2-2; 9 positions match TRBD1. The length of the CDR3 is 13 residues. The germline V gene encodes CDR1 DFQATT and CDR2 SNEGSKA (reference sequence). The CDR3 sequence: CSLGQGGSGELFF. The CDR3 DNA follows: TGCAGCTTGGGACAGGGCGGGTCCGGGGAGCTGTTTTTT.

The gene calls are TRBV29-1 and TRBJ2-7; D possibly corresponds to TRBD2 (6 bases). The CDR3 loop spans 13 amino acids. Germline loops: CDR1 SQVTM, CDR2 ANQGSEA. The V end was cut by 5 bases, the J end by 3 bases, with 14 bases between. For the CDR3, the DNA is TGCAGCGTTCAGGACTGGGGAGGCTACGAGCAGTACTTC. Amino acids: CSVQDWGGYEQYF.

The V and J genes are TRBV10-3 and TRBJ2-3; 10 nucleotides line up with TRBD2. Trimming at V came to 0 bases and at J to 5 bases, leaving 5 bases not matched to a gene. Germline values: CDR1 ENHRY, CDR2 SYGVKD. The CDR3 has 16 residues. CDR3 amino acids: CAISESAASGRDTQYF. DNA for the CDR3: TGTGCCATCAGTGAGTCAGCGGCTAGCGGGAGAGATACGCAGTATTTT.

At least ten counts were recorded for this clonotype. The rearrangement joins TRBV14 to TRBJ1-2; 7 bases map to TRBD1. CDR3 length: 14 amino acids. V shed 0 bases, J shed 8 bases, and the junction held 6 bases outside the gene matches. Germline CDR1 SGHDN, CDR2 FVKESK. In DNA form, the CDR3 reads TGTGCCAGCAGCCAAGATCTGACAGGGAAGGGCTACACCTTC. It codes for CASSQDLTGKGYTF.

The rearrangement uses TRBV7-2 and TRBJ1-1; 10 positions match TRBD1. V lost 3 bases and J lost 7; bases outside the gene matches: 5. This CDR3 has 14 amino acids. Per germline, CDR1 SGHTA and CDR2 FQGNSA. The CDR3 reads CASSFLDRGIEAFF. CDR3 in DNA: TGTGCCAGCAGCTTCCTGGACAGGGGGATTGAAGCTTTCTTT.

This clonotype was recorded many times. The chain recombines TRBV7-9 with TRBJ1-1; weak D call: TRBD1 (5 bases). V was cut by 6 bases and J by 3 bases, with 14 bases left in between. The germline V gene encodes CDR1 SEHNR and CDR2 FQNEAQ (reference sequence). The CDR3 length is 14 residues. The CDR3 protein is CASSFGQGDTEAFF. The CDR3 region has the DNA TGTGCCAGCAGTTTCGGCCAAGGGGACACTGAAGCTTTCTTT.

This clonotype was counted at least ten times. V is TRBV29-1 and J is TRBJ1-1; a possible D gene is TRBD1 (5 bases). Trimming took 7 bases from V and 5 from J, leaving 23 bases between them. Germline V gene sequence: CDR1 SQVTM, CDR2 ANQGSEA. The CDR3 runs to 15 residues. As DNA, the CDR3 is TGCAGCGCCGAGAGGGGTGGGAGCTCGGGAACTGAAGCTTTCTTT. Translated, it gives CSAERGGSSGTEAFF.

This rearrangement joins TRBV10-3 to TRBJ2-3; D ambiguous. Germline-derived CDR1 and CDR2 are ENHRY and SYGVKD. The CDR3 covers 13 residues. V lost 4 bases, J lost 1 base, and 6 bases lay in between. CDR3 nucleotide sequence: TGTGCCATCAGTGGACTCGGCACAGATACGCAGTATTTT. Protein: CAISGLGTDTQYF.

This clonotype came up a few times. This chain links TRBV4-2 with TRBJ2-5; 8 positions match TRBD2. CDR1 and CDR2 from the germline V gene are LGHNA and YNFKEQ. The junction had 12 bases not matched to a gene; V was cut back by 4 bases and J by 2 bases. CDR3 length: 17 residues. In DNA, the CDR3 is TGTGCCAGCAGCCCCCCCGTCGGTCTAGCGGGTCAAGAGACCCAGTACTTC. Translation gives CASSPPVGLAGQETQYF.

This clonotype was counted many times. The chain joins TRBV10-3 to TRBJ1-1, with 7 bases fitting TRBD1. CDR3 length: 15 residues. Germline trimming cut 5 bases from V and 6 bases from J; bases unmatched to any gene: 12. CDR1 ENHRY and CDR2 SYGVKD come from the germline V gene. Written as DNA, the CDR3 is TGTGCCATCAGTCTTCAGGAGACAGGGATTGCTGAAGCTTTCTTT. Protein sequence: CAISLQETGIAEAFF.

CDR3 nucleotides: TGTGCCAGCAGCCCGAATTCGCAGGGGGCGGAAGCTTTCTTT. It codes for CASSPNSQGAEAFF. The chain links TRBV7-2 to TRBJ1-1; 8 bases match TRBD1. Germline CDR1 SGHTA, CDR2 FQGNSA. After removal of 5 bases from V and 8 bases from J, the junction contained 10 bases not matched to a gene. The CDR3 covers 14 residues.

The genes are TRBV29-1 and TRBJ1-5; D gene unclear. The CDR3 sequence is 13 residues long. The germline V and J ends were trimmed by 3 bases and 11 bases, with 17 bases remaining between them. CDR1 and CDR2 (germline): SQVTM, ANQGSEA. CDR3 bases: TGCAGCGTTGATCCCTCCCGCCAAGAGACCCAGCATTTT. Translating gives CSVDPSRQETQHF.

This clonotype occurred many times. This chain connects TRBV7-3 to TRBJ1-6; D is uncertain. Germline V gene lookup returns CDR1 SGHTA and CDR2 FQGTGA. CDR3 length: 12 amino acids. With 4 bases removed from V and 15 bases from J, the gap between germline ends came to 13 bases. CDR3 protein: CASSSFGGRLHF. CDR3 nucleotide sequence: TGTGCCAGCAGCTCCTTTGGAGGTCGCCTCCACTTT.

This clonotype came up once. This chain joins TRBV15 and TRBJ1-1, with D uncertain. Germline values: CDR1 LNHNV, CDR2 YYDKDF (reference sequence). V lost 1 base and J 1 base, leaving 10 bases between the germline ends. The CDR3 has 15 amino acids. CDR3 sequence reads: CATSRVEGPNTEAFF. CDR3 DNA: TGTGCCACCAGCAGAGTGGAGGGCCCGAACACTGAAGCTTTCTTT.

CDR3 sequence reads: CSVEGTEYGYTF. The CDR3 nucleotides are TGCAGCGTTGAAGGGACGGAGTATGGCTACACCTTC. J is TRBJ1-2 and V is TRBV29-1; D is unresolved. The CDR3 loop spans 12 amino acids. CDR1 and CDR2 (germline): SQVTM, ANQGSEA. V dropped 1 base and J dropped 5 bases, with 8 bases sitting between them.

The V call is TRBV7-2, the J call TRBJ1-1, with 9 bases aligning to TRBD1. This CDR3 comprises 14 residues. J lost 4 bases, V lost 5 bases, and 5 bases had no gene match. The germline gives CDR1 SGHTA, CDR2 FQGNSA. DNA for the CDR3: TGTGCCAGCAGCCATAAACAGGGGGCCACTGAAGCTTTCTTT. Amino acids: CASSHKQGATEAFF.

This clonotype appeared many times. The CDR3 loop reads CASSIPSEGYTEAFF. The CDR3 DNA follows: TGTGCCAGTAGTATACCCAGCGAAGGGTACACTGAAGCTTTCTTT. The chain couples TRBV19 to TRBJ1-1; D call uncertain. Trimming shortened V by 2 bases and J by 3 bases, and 13 bases separated the two germline ends. The CDR3 runs to 15 residues. Germline CDR1 reads LNHDA; CDR2 reads SQIVND (reference sequence).

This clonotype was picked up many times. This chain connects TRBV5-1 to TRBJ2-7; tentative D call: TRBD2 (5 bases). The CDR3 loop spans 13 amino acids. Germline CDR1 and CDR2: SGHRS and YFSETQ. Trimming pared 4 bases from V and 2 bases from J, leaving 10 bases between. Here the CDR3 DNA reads TGCGCCAGCAGCGACGGGGTGGCCTACGAGCAGTACTTC. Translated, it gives CASSDGVAYEQYF.

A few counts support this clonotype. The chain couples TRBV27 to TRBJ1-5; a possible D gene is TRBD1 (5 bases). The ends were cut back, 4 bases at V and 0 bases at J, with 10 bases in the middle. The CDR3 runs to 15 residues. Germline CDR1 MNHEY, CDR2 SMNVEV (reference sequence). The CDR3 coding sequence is TGTGCCAGCAGTTCCCGGGGCCATAGCAATCAGCCCCAGCATTTT. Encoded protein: CASSSRGHSNQPQHF.